Each of the 15 T cell receptor beta chains below was sequenced from the same sample in a study of blood T cell repertoires in COVID-19. Some clones are missing from TCRdb's copy, which holds only in-frame ones; the method was immunoSEQ multiplex PCR. The table has 90,000 to 110,000 clones, approximately 80% seen once. Material for sequencing was peripheral blood. All receptors derive from a woman between 50 and 59 years old with acute or convalescent COVID-19.

The chain has TRBV27 and TRBJ1-2; TRBD1 agrees at 7 bases. Germline V CDR1 and CDR2: MNHEY, SMNVEV (reference sequence). The V gene end was trimmed by 8 bases and the J gene end by 4 bases; junction bases not matched to a gene: 10. This CDR3 is 14 amino acids long. CDR3 sequence (DNA): TGTGCCAGCGCCCGTCGGAGGGGGCTCTATGGCTACACCTTC. It yields the protein CASARRRGLYGYTF.

The chain links TRBV5-1 to TRBJ1-6; perhaps TRBD1 as D (6 bases). The CDR3 length is 15 residues. V lost 0 bases and J lost 8, with 12 bases in between. The germline CDR1 and CDR2 sequences are SGHRS and YFSETQ. The CDR3 loop is CASSLAPGGYSPLHF. CDR3 bases: TGCGCCAGCAGCTTGGCGCCGGGGGGCTATTCACCCCTCCACTTT.

The V gene is TRBV6-5, the J gene TRBJ2-7; perhaps TRBD2 as D (6 bases). Trimming pared 6 bases from V and 6 bases from J, leaving 21 bases between. CDR1 is MNHEY, CDR2 SVGAGI, per germline. The CDR3 spans 15 residues. The CDR3 reads CASRREWGTGGEQYF. The CDR3 region has the DNA TGTGCCAGCAGAAGGGAGTGGGGCACCGGGGGCGAGCAGTACTTC.

The gene calls are TRBV9 and TRBJ2-7; 10 bases are a match to TRBD2. The germline CDR1 and CDR2 sequences are SGDLS and YYNGEE. Losses at the gene ends were 5 bases for V and 7 bases for J; bases not matched to a gene: 9. The CDR3 sequence is 14 residues long. CDR3 sequence reads: CASSRSGGAGEQYF. The CDR3 nucleotides read TGTGCCAGCAGTCGAAGCGGGGGGGCCGGTGAGCAGTACTTC. Based on the CDR3 plus reference TRBV9 and TRBJ2-7, the full variable domain is DSGVTQTPKHLITATGQRVTLRCSPRSGDLSVYWYQQSLDQGLQFLIQYYNGEERAKGNILERFSAQQFPDLHSELNLSSLELGDSALYFCASSRSGGAGEQYFGPGTRLTVT.

V usage is TRBV5-1 and J usage is TRBJ2-7; no firm D call. Deletions cut 0 bases from V and 4 bases from J, with 17 bases between. CDR1 and CDR2 from the germline V gene are SGHRS and YFSETQ. CDR3 size: 16 residues. CDR3 in amino acids: CASSLAPSSNVYEQYF. The DNA of the CDR3 is TGCGCCAGCAGCTTGGCCCCGAGTTCTAACGTTTACGAGCAGTACTTC.

The chain uses TRBV5-6 and TRBJ2-3, with a weak D call TRBD1 (5 bases). V was cut by 3 bases and J by 4 bases, with 15 bases left in between. CDR1 is SGHDT, CDR2 YYEEEE, per germline. The CDR3 consists of 15 residues. The CDR3 nucleotides read TGTGCCAGCAGCTATATAGGGGTTGATGCAGATACGCAGTATTTT. This gives the protein CASSYIGVDADTQYF.

The V gene is TRBV7-3, the J gene TRBJ2-2; 7 bases agree with TRBD1. J gave up 4 bases and V 1 base, and 0 bases lay outside the gene matches. The CDR3 spans 14 residues. CDR1 and CDR2 from the germline V gene are SGHTA and FQGTGA. CDR3 sequence reads: CASSLNRGTGELFF. The CDR3 DNA reads as TGTGCCAGCAGCTTAAACAGGGGCACCGGGGAGCTGTTTTTT.

The V gene is TRBV4-1, the J gene TRBJ2-2, with TRBD1 matching 8 bases. Germline trimming cut 0 bases from V and 6 bases from J; bases unmatched to any gene: 3. The CDR3 totals 15 residues. CDR1 MGHRA and CDR2 YSYEKL come from the germline V gene. DNA of the CDR3: TGCGCCAGCAGCCAAGAAGGACAGGGTTCCGGGGAGCTGTTTTTT. Its translation: CASSQEGQGSGELFF.

This clone occurred a few times. The V call is TRBV5-1, the J call TRBJ1-1; 7 bases align to TRBD1. The length of the CDR3 is 12 residues. Germline values: CDR1 SGHRS, CDR2 YFSETQ. V was clipped by 3 bases and J by 11 bases; unmatched bases: 7. DNA of the CDR3: TGCGCCAGCAGCTCGGAAACAGGGGCGGCTTTCTTT. Translated: CASSSETGAAFF.

Note on this clone: Other DNA sequences from this sample encode an identical CDR3 as well. The chain carries TRBV5-4 and TRBJ1-2; the D gene is possibly TRBD1 (5 bases). V lost 4 bases and J 2 bases, leaving 9 bases between the germline ends. The CDR3 runs to 13 residues. The germline gives CDR1 SGHNT, CDR2 YYREEE (reference sequence). DNA of the CDR3: TGTGCCAGCAGCCTCGACAGCAACTATGGCTACACCTTC. Its protein product is CASSLDSNYGYTF.

This clone is a singleton in its sample. V usage is TRBV7-2 and J usage is TRBJ1-6, with TRBD1 identical over 9 bases. The CDR3 has 14 amino acids. Germline loops: CDR1 SGHTA, CDR2 FQGNSA. Trimming took 1 base from V and 10 from J; bases not matched to a gene: 2. This CDR3 reads CASSLDDRGSPLHF. CDR3 DNA: TGTGCCAGCAGCTTAGATGACAGGGGGTCACCCCTCCACTTT. The whole variable domain, remainder taken from reference TRBV7-2 and TRBJ1-6, is GAGVSQSPSNKVTEKGKDVELRCDPISGHTALYWYRQSLGQGLEFLIYFQGNSAPDKSGLPSDRFSAERTGGSVSTLTIQRTQQEDSAVYLCASSLDDRGSPLHFGNGTRLTVT.

The V call is TRBV6-5, the J call TRBJ1-1; TRBD1 might be the D (5 bases). In germline, CDR1 is MNHEY, CDR2 SVGAGI. The CDR3 extends over 13 amino acids. V lost 8 bases to trimming and J lost 1 base, with 11 bases between them. This chain's CDR3 is CASGARKNTEAFF. The CDR3 DNA is TGTGCCAGCGGGGCCCGGAAGAACACTGAAGCTTTCTTT.

The V gene is TRBV10-2, the J gene TRBJ2-2, with a weak D call TRBD2 (6 bases). CDR3 length: 14 amino acids. V lost 6 bases and J 6 bases, leaving 14 bases between the germline ends. CDR1 is WSHSY, CDR2 SAAADI, per germline. CDR3 residues: CASSPSSVSGELFF. CDR3 nucleotide sequence: TGCGCCAGCAGCCCCTCTAGCGTGTCCGGGGAGCTGTTTTTT.

The chain links TRBV2 to TRBJ2-5, with a weak D call TRBD1 (5 bases). The CDR3 extends over 14 amino acids. The V end lost 7 bases, the J end lost 1 base, and 13 bases lay between the germline ends. From germline, CDR1 is SNHLY and CDR2 FYNNEI. The CDR3 loop reads CASNQGRGQETQYF. CDR3 in DNA: TGTGCCAGCAACCAGGGAAGAGGCCAAGAGACCCAGTACTTC.

The chain employs TRBV7-2 and TRBJ1-4; perhaps TRBD1 as D (6 bases). Germline CDR1 and CDR2: SGHTA and FQGNSA. V dropped 6 bases and J dropped 7 bases, with 15 bases sitting between them. The CDR3 runs 14 residues. The CDR3 DNA is TGTGCCAGCAGAAGGCTCTGGGACACTGAAAAACTGTTTTTT. This codes for CASRRLWDTEKLFF.